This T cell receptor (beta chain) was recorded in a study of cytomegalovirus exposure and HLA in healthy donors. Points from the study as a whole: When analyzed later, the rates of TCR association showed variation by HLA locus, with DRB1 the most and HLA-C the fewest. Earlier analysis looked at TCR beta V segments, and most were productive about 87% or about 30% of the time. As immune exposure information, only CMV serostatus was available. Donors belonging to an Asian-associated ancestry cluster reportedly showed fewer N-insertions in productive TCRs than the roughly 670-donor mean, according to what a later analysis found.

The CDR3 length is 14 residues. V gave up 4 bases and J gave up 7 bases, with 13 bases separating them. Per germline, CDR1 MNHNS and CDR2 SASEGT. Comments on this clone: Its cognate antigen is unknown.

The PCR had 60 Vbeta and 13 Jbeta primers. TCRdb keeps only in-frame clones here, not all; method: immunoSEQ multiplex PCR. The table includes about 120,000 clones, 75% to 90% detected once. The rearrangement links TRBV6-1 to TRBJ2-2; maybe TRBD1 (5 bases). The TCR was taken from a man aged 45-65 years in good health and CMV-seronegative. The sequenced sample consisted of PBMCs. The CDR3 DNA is TGTGCCAGCAGTGGGGCAGGGTGGAACGGGGAGCTGTTTTTT. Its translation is CASSGAGWNGELFF.